Listed below are T cell receptor beta chains from one sample, sequenced in a study of T cells in Graves' hyperthyroidism and ophthalmopathy. TCRdb itself ran the multiplex PCR reads through MiXCR, one entry per CDR3 protein. Of hundreds of thousands of distinct CDR3 sequences listed, roughly 14% are singletons. The sample was blood. These receptors all stem from a woman aged 50 to 65 with Graves' ophthalmopathy. The CDR3 runs from the conserved cysteine through the conserved F or W. Each record gives: J gene, D gene, clone size, V gene, CDR3 DNA, CDR3 protein. The D gene is left open where the match is weak. Where a row states a size, it is once, few, many or the class of an expanded clone; other rows omit it.

J: TRBJ2-5; D: .; size: few; V: TRBV7-9; DNA: TGTGCCAGCAGCTCAACTAGTTACCAAGAGACCCAGTACTTC; CDR3: CASSSTSYQETQYF
J: TRBJ2-7; D: TRBD2; size: .; V: TRBV3-1; DNA: TGTGCCAGCAGCCTGTCCGCTAGCGGGAGGAAGGGTGAGCAGTACTTC; CDR3: CASSLSASGRKGEQYF
J: TRBJ2-2; D: .; size: .; V: TRBV2; DNA: TGTGCCAGCAGTGAATCCAGAATCACCGGGGAGCTGTTTTTT; CDR3: CASSESRITGELFF
J: TRBJ2-3; D: TRBD2; size: .; V: TRBV6-1; DNA: TGTGCCAGCAGTGAAAGCGGGAGTACAGATACGCAGTATTTT; CDR3: CASSESGSTDTQYF
J: TRBJ2-3; D: .; size: .; V: TRBV2; DNA: TGTGCCAGCAGTGTGGGGGGCGGGAAGTATACGCAGTATTTT; CDR3: CASSVGGGKYTQYF
J: TRBJ2-2; D: TRBD2; size: many; V: TRBV30; DNA: TGTGCCTCTCCGGGACTAGTCTTACAGACCGGGGAGCTGTTTTTT; CDR3: CASPGLVLQTGELFF
J: TRBJ1-2; D: TRBD1; size: once; V: TRBV28; DNA: TGTGCCAGCAGTAAACCGGGACAGGCTTATGGCTACACCTTC; CDR3: CASSKPGQAYGYTF
J: TRBJ2-3; D: TRBD1; size: .; V: TRBV19; DNA: TGTGCCAGTAGCGTCCCGGGACAGGGAACAGATACGCAGTATTTT; CDR3: CASSVPGQGTDTQYF
J: TRBJ2-7; D: TRBD2; size: many; V: TRBV3-1; DNA: TGTGCCAGCACCCGACTAGCGGGAGGTTCCTACGAGCAGTACTTC; CDR3: CASTRLAGGSYEQYF
J: TRBJ2-1; D: .; size: many; V: TRBV6-6; DNA: TGTGCCAGCAGTTACCAGGGGGGGTACTACAATGAGCAGTTCTTC; CDR3: CASSYQGGYYNEQFF
J: TRBJ1-3; D: .; size: many; V: TRBV12-3/TRBV12-4; DNA: TGTGCCAGCAGCCCTGGACACTCGCACGGAAACACCATATATTTT; CDR3: CASSPGHSHGNTIYF
J: TRBJ1-5; D: .; size: .; V: TRBV12-3/TRBV12-4; DNA: TGTGCCAGCGGTGGGGCCCCCCAGCCCCAGCATTTT; CDR3: CASGGAPQPQHF
J: TRBJ1-5; D: TRBD1; size: few; V: TRBV6-1; DNA: TGTGCCAGCTTCCGGGGGACAGGAAGGGAATATGGCAATCAGCCCCAGCATTTT; CDR3: CASFRGTGREYGNQPQHF
J: TRBJ2-2; D: TRBD1; size: .; V: TRBV6-1; DNA: TGTGCCAGCAGTTTCCGGACAGGGAGGAACACCGGGGAGCTGTTTTTT; CDR3: CASSFRTGRNTGELFF
J: TRBJ1-2; D: .; size: many; V: TRBV6-1; DNA: TGTGCCAGCAGGCCACAGGGTTCCTCTGGCTACACCTTC; CDR3: CASRPQGSSGYTF
J: TRBJ1-2; D: .; size: few; V: TRBV11-2; DNA: TGTGCCAGCAGCTTAGATCGCAGGGTCTATGGCTACACCTTC; CDR3: CASSLDRRVYGYTF
J: TRBJ1-1; D: .; size: many; V: TRBV7-8; DNA: TGTGCCAGCAGCCCCAGACTTGGGGGGGACACTGAAGCTTTCTTT; CDR3: CASSPRLGGDTEAFF
J: TRBJ1-1; D: .; size: many; V: TRBV5-1; DNA: TGCGCCAGCAGCCAAATGACAGTGAACACTGAAGCTTTCTTT; CDR3: CASSQMTVNTEAFF
J: TRBJ1-1; D: .; size: .; V: TRBV5-8; DNA: TGTGCCAGCAGCTTGGATGGGGTAACAAACACTGAAGCTTTCTTT; CDR3: CASSLDGVTNTEAFF
J: TRBJ1-3; D: .; size: few; V: TRBV5-1; DNA: TGCGCCAGCAGCTTTTCTGACCTTCTCTCTGGAAACACCATATATTTT; CDR3: CASSFSDLLSGNTIYF
J: TRBJ2-7; D: TRBD1; size: many; V: TRBV6-2/TRBV6-3; DNA: TGTGCCAGCACCGGTACCGCGGACAGGGCTTACTCCTACGAGCAGTACTTC; CDR3: CASTGTADRAYSYEQYF
J: TRBJ2-2; D: .; size: .; V: TRBV2; DNA: TGTGCCAGCAGTGAAGAAGGGAACACCGGGGAGCTGCTTTTT; CDR3: CASSEEGNTGELLF
J: TRBJ2-7; D: .; size: many; V: TRBV27; DNA: TGTGCCAGCAGCCTATTGGACAGTTTAAACGAGCAGTACTTC; CDR3: CASSLLDSLNEQYF
J: TRBJ2-2; D: .; size: many; V: TRBV30; DNA: TGTGCCTGGAGTGTTGGGCAGCTTGTAGGGGAGCTGTTTTTT; CDR3: CAWSVGQLVGELFF
J: TRBJ2-1; D: .; size: many; V: TRBV27; DNA: TGTGCCAGCAGTTTATTACAAGGGAGTAGGTACAATGAGCAGTTCTTC; CDR3: CASSLLQGSRYNEQFF
J: TRBJ2-5; D: TRBD2; size: many; V: TRBV28; DNA: TGTGCCAGCAGTTCTTGGACTAGCGGGAGTAAAGAGACCCAGTACTTC; CDR3: CASSSWTSGSKETQYF
J: TRBJ2-5; D: .; size: many; V: TRBV5-1; DNA: TGCGCCAGCAGCTTGGGTAATCGAGACCCTGGGACCCAGTACTTC; CDR3: CASSLGNRDPGTQYF
J: TRBJ2-1; D: .; size: many; V: TRBV11-1; DNA: TGTGCCAGCAGGAAGGGAGGGGGTTCCTACAATGAGCAGTTCTTC; CDR3: CASRKGGGSYNEQFF
J: TRBJ2-3; D: TRBD1; size: many; V: TRBV20-1; DNA: TGCAGTGCTGGGGGACAGGCAGATACGCAGTATTTT; CDR3: CSAGGQADTQYF
J: TRBJ1-1; D: .; size: .; V: TRBV28; DNA: TGTGCCAGCAGTGTTGGATGGGGGGGAGCTTTCTTT; CDR3: CASSVGWGGAFF
J: TRBJ1-5; D: .; size: .; V: TRBV12-3/TRBV12-4; DNA: TGTGCCAGCAGTTTAGCGCTTCGTGATCAGCCCCAGCATTTT; CDR3: CASSLALRDQPQHF
J: TRBJ2-1; D: TRBD1; size: .; V: TRBV4-1; DNA: TGCGCCAGCAGCCAGACAGGGGGCAATGAGCAGTTCTTC; CDR3: CASSQTGGNEQFF
J: TRBJ2-1; D: .; size: many; V: TRBV18; DNA: TGTGCCAGCTCACCACGTTACAATGAGCAGTTCTTC; CDR3: CASSPRYNEQFF
J: TRBJ2-7; D: .; size: many; V: TRBV7-2; DNA: TGTGCCAGCAGCGAGCGCGTAGGCCTCCCCTTGGGGGAGCAGTACTTC; CDR3: CASSERVGLPLGEQYF
J: TRBJ2-2; D: .; size: .; V: TRBV9; DNA: TGTGCCAGCAGCGGGCCTAGGGGCACCGGGGAGCTGTTTTTT; CDR3: CASSGPRGTGELFF
J: TRBJ1-5; D: TRBD1; size: many; V: TRBV10-3; DNA: TGTGCCATCAGGCCCGGGACAGGGACCAATCAGCCCCAGCATTTT; CDR3: CAIRPGTGTNQPQHF
J: TRBJ2-7; D: .; size: many; V: TRBV3-1; DNA: TGTGCCAGCAGCCAATGGGAGCGGACCTACGAGCAGTACTTC; CDR3: CASSQWERTYEQYF
J: TRBJ2-3; D: TRBD1; size: many; V: TRBV5-8; DNA: TGTGCCAGCAGCTTGGCCTTGGTTATCGGGACAGACACAGATACGCAGTATTTT; CDR3: CASSLALVIGTDTDTQYF
J: TRBJ2-1; D: TRBD2; size: many; V: TRBV20-1; DNA: TGCAGTGCCACTTATAGCGGGAATGAGCAGTTCTTC; CDR3: CSATYSGNEQFF
J: TRBJ2-1; D: .; size: .; V: TRBV4-1; DNA: TGCGCCAGCAGCCAAGATGCATATGGGAATGAGCAGTTCTTC; CDR3: CASSQDAYGNEQFF
J: TRBJ1-3; D: .; size: .; V: TRBV7-6; DNA: TGTGCCAGCAGCTACTTGGGAGTCCGCGGCGGAAACACCATATATTTT; CDR3: CASSYLGVRGGNTIYF
J: TRBJ2-7; D: TRBD1; size: few; V: TRBV4-1; DNA: TGCGCCAGCAGCCAAGACAGGGGGCCTTCCTACGAGCAGTACTTC; CDR3: CASSQDRGPSYEQYF
J: TRBJ1-2; D: TRBD1; size: few; V: TRBV9; DNA: TGTGCCAGCAGCGTAGGGGACAGTGTATTCTATGGCTACACCTTC; CDR3: CASSVGDSVFYGYTF
J: TRBJ1-2; D: TRBD1; size: many; V: TRBV10-3; DNA: TGTGCCATCAAGGCTGGACAGGGAGGCTATGGCTACACCTTC; CDR3: CAIKAGQGGYGYTF
J: TRBJ1-3; D: .; size: .; V: TRBV5-6; DNA: TGTGCCAGCAGCCCCCCTCGGGACTCTGGAAACACCATATATTTT; CDR3: CASSPPRDSGNTIYF
J: TRBJ2-1; D: TRBD2; size: many; V: TRBV5-1; DNA: TGCGCCAGCAGCTTGGTGGTAGCGGGATTTGAGCAGTTCTTC; CDR3: CASSLVVAGFEQFF
J: TRBJ1-1; D: TRBD1; size: many; V: TRBV12-3/TRBV12-4; DNA: TGTGCCAGCAGCGTACAGGGGATCCACACTGAAGCTTTCTTT; CDR3: CASSVQGIHTEAFF
J: TRBJ1-1; D: .; size: many; V: TRBV20-1; DNA: TGCAGTGCCGGAAGAGAAGCTTTCTTT; CDR3: CSAGREAFF
J: TRBJ2-2; D: TRBD1; size: few; V: TRBV4-1; DNA: TGCGCCAGCAGGGGTCGACAGGGGTCTCACACCGGGGAGCTGTTTTTT; CDR3: CASRGRQGSHTGELFF
J: TRBJ2-6; D: TRBD2; size: .; V: TRBV30; DNA: TGTGCCTGGAGTGTACTAGCGGGAGCTGGGGCCAACGTCCTGACTTTC; CDR3: CAWSVLAGAGANVLTF
J: TRBJ2-7; D: .; size: many; V: TRBV5-1; DNA: TGCGCCAGCAGCTTGATGGGGATGGGCGAGCAGTACTTC; CDR3: CASSLMGMGEQYF
J: TRBJ1-5; D: .; size: many; V: TRBV27; DNA: TGTGCCAGCAGTTTCTCTGGCAGGGAACAGCCCCAGCATTTT; CDR3: CASSFSGREQPQHF
J: TRBJ2-7; D: TRBD2; size: many; V: TRBV28; DNA: TGTGCCAGCAGCCAGGGGACTAGCGGGAGTAGGGCTTCCTACGAGCAGTACTTC; CDR3: CASSQGTSGSRASYEQYF
J: TRBJ2-1; D: .; size: many; V: TRBV28; DNA: TGTGCCATCAAAGGGACGGAGGGGCGAAATGAGCAGTTCTTC; CDR3: CAIKGTEGRNEQFF
J: TRBJ1-5; D: .; size: few; V: TRBV20-1; DNA: TGCAGTGCTAGATCCCCCCCCGACAGTAGCAATCAGCCCCAGCATTTT; CDR3: CSARSPPDSSNQPQHF
J: TRBJ2-7; D: TRBD2; size: few; V: TRBV19; DNA: TGTGCCAGTAGTCTTGGGAGGGCCCAGTCTTCCTACGAGCAGTACTTC; CDR3: CASSLGRAQSSYEQYF
J: TRBJ2-2; D: TRBD2; size: few; V: TRBV10-1; DNA: TGCGCCCGAACTAGCGGGAGGGCCAACACCGGGGAGCTGTTTTTT; CDR3: CARTSGRANTGELFF
J: TRBJ2-3; D: .; size: many; V: TRBV7-3; DNA: TGTGCCAGCAGCTTAAGCGTGAATCAAGATACGCAGTATTTT; CDR3: CASSLSVNQDTQYF
J: TRBJ2-1; D: TRBD2; size: .; V: TRBV6-6; DNA: TGTGCCAGCAGTTATCGACCTTCTAGCGGGAGATTCTACAATGAGCAGTTCTTC; CDR3: CASSYRPSSGRFYNEQFF